Below, 24 T cell receptor beta chains from the same sample are listed, as sequenced in a study of blood T cells in healthy people across ages. Then a second PCR, running roughly 7 to 12 cycles, was carried out with a sample-barcoded 5' primer and a J-beta primer mix. From the 5' RACE reads, TCRdb called clonotypes with MiXCR, one entry per CDR3 protein. The profile shows roughly 1.6 million distinct CDR3 sequences, roughly 30% of them singletons. Material: blood. The source of these receptors is a woman aged 30 to 39 in good health.

This clonotype was detected only once. The V and J genes are TRBV6-6 and TRBJ1-2; unclear D gene. The CDR3 is 13 residues long. The V and J ends lost 2 bases and 2 bases respectively, with 6 bases between them. Per the germline V gene, CDR1 is MNHNY and CDR2 is SVGAGI (reference sequence). The CDR3 DNA sequence: TGTGCCAGCAGTTACGAGGAAAACTATGGCTACACCTTC. Its translation: CASSYEENYGYTF.

Ten or more counts support this clonotype. The J gene is TRBJ2-7, the V gene TRBV29-1; TRBD1 aligns across 7 bases. V was clipped by 6 bases and J by 7 bases; unmatched bases: 6. Germline V gene sequence: CDR1 SQVTM, CDR2 ANQGSEA. The CDR3 is made up of 11 amino acids. The CDR3 DNA reads TGCAGCGTCCTGACAGGGTTGGAGCAGTACTTC. The encoded protein is CSVLTGLEQYF.

This clonotype was counted only a few times. The J gene is TRBJ2-5, the V gene TRBV3-1, with a weak D call TRBD1 (6 bases). The length of the CDR3 is 14 residues. Trimming cost V 4 bases and J 1 base, with 10 bases left between them. Germline-derived CDR1 and CDR2 are LGHDT and YNNKEL (reference sequence). The CDR3 DNA reads TGTGCCAGCAGCCCAACAGGGTTCCAAGAGACCCAGTACTTC. Protein: CASSPTGFQETQYF.

The sample holds many counts of this clonotype. V and J are TRBV7-2 and TRBJ2-6; tentatively, D is TRBD1 or TRBD2 (5 bases each). The V gene lost 4 bases and the J gene lost 12 bases, with 16 bases spanning the gap. CDR1 is SGHTA and CDR2 is FQGNSA in the germline V gene. The CDR3 sequence is 14 residues long. The chain's CDR3 is CASSSGTAPPVLTF. CDR3 bases: TGTGCCAGCAGCTCAGGGACGGCTCCCCCCGTCCTGACTTTC. The full variable domain, rest sourced from reference TRBV7-2 and TRBJ2-6, is GAGVSQSPSNKVTEKGKDVELRCDPISGHTALYWYRQSLGQGLEFLIYFQGNSAPDKSGLPSDRFSAERTGGSVSTLTIQRTQQEDSAVYLCASSSGTAPPVLTFGAGSRLTVL.

This clonotype was counted only a few times. This chain uses TRBV14 with TRBJ2-1; 9 bases match TRBD2. After removal of 0 bases from V and 5 bases from J, the junction contained 2 bases not matched to a gene. The germline gives CDR1 SGHDN, CDR2 FVKESK. This CDR3 is built from 15 residues. The CDR3 spells CASSQERGGNNEQFF. The CDR3 nucleotides read TGTGCCAGCAGCCAAGAGCGGGGGGGAAACAATGAGCAGTTCTTC.

V and J are TRBV2 and TRBJ2-5; D is tentatively TRBD1 or TRBD2 (5 bases each). Germline lookup yields CDR1 SNHLY and CDR2 FYNNEI. Trimming took 6 bases from V and 2 from J, leaving 13 bases between them. This CDR3 spans 14 amino acids. DNA for the CDR3: TGTGCCAGCAGCCCCGGGGCTCAACAAGAGACCCAGTACTTC. Translating gives CASSPGAQQETQYF. The full variable domain, its missing parts supplied by reference TRBV2 and TRBJ2-5, is EPEVTQTPSHQVTQMGQEVILRCVPISNHLYFYWYRQILGQKVEFLVSFYNNEISEKSEIFDDQFSVERPDGSNFTLKIRSTKLEDSAMYFCASSPGAQQETQYFGPGTRLLVL.

This clonotype was observed a few times. This chain connects TRBV30 to TRBJ1-2; D is ambiguous. V was cut by 2 bases and J by 4 bases, with 14 bases left in between. The CDR3 runs 14 residues. Looked up from germline, CDR1 is GTSNPN and CDR2 is SVGIG (reference sequence). The CDR3 here is CAWSRVAPSYGYTF. For the CDR3, the DNA is TGTGCCTGGAGTCGAGTGGCCCCGAGCTATGGCTACACCTTC. The full variable domain, its missing parts supplied by reference TRBV30 and TRBJ1-2, is SQTIHQWPATLVQPVGSPLSLECTVEGTSNPNLYWYRQAAGRGLQLLFYSVGIGQISSEVPQNLSASRPQDRQFILSSKKLLLSDSGFYLCAWSRVAPSYGYTFGSGTRLTVV.

This chain connects TRBV20-1 to TRBJ2-6; weak D call: TRBD1 (6 bases). Trimming took off 4 bases at V and 0 bases at J, with 10 bases between the two ends. The CDR3 is 15 residues long. The germline gives CDR1 DFQATT, CDR2 SNEGSKA (reference sequence). As DNA, the CDR3 is TGCAGTGCTACAGGGGAACACTCTGGGGCCAACGTCCTGACTTTC. This codes for CSATGEHSGANVLTF.

The V and J genes are TRBV30 and TRBJ2-3; 7 nucleotides agree with TRBD1. Germline V CDR1 and CDR2: GTSNPN, SVGIG (reference sequence). V lost 7 bases, J lost 1 base, and 2 bases stayed unmatched. CDR3 length: 12 amino acids. The CDR3 region is CAYGQGTDTQYF. The CDR3 coding sequence is TGTGCCTACGGACAGGGCACAGATACGCAGTATTTT.

This clonotype was counted a few times. The chain is built from TRBV10-3 and TRBJ2-1; 12 bases are a match to TRBD2. The ends lost 8 bases at V and 9 bases at J; junction bases unmatched: 8. The CDR3 consists of 14 residues. The germline V gene has CDR1 ENHRY and CDR2 SYGVKD. CDR3 protein: CAIRELAGGGEQFF. The CDR3 region has the DNA TGTGCCATCCGAGAGCTAGCGGGAGGGGGTGAGCAGTTCTTC.

The CDR3 here is CSLPGTGSYEQYF. As DNA, the CDR3 is TGCAGCTTACCCGGGACTGGCTCCTACGAGCAGTACTTC. This chain uses TRBV20-1 with TRBJ2-7; tentative D call: TRBD2 (6 bases). The CDR3 is 13 amino acids. From germline, CDR1 is DFQATT and CDR2 SNEGSKA (reference sequence).

Concerning this clonotype itself: Mismatch with germline at one junction end may stem from a read error. The chain links TRBV7-8 to TRBJ2-7, with D unclear. The CDR3 sequence is 14 residues long. Germline CDR1 reads SGHVS; CDR2 reads FQNEAQ. The CDR3 is CASSFTEIYYGQYF. The CDR3 region has the DNA TGTGCCAGCAGCTTCACGGAGATCTATTACGGGCAGTACTTC. Supplemented by reference TRBV7-8 and TRBJ2-7, the full variable domain reads GAGVSQSPRYKVAKRGQDVALRCDPISGHVSLFWYQQALGQGPEFLTYFQNEAQLDKSGLPSDRFFAERPEGSVSTLKIQRTQQEDSAVYLCASSFTEIYYGQYFGPGTRLTVT.

This clonotype has a handful of counts. This sequence joins TRBV6-1 and TRBJ2-3; no clear D gene. CDR1 is MNHNS, CDR2 SASEGT, per germline. The CDR3 is made up of 14 amino acids. Trimming took off 1 base at V and 2 bases at J, with 7 bases between the two ends. CDR3 sequence: CASSEGHTTDTQYF. The CDR3 DNA sequence: TGTGCCAGCAGTGAAGGGCACACCACAGATACGCAGTATTTT.

The V call is TRBV12-3 or TRBV12-4, the J call TRBJ2-5; perhaps TRBD2 as D (5 bases). Trimming pared 1 base from V and 9 bases from J, leaving 15 bases between. The CDR3 has 14 residues. CDR3 coding DNA: TGTGCCAGCAGTTTAGGACTGGGGAGTTTGGCCCAGTACTTC. Its translation: CASSLGLGSLAQYF.

This clonotype was seen a handful of times. This chain links TRBV5-6 with TRBJ2-1; D possibly uses TRBD1 or TRBD2 (6 bases each). This CDR3 has 14 amino acids. Germline V gene data show CDR1 as SGHDT and CDR2 as YYEEEE. With 0 bases removed from V and 8 bases from J, the gap between germline ends came to 12 bases. The CDR3: CASSLANRGDEQFF. DNA of the CDR3: TGTGCCAGCAGCTTGGCTAATAGGGGGGATGAGCAGTTCTTC.

The rearrangement uses TRBV6-5 and TRBJ2-1; the match to TRBD2 covers 14 bases. Losses at the gene ends were 0 bases for V and 7 bases for J; bases not matched to a gene: 8. This CDR3 region has 18 residues. Germline CDR1 MNHEY, CDR2 SVGAGI. The CDR3 here is CASSYSYQTSGGGNEQFF. Written as DNA, the CDR3 is TGTGCCAGCAGTTACTCCTACCAGACTAGCGGGGGGGGGAATGAGCAGTTCTTC.

The CDR3 nucleotides are TGTGCCAGCATTTCCGGCTACAATGAGCAGTTCTTC. It translates to CASISGYNEQFF. The V and J genes are TRBV7-9 and TRBJ2-1, with D unresolved. CDR1 SEHNR and CDR2 FQNEAQ come from the germline V gene (reference sequence). There are 12 residues in the CDR3. Trimming pared 7 bases from V and 3 bases from J, leaving 7 bases between.

In this sample, this clonotype turned up a few times. The gene calls are TRBV13 and TRBJ2-7; D is possibly TRBD2 (5 bases). CDR1 and CDR2 from the germline V gene are PRHDT and FYEKMQ (reference sequence). This CDR3 is 14 amino acids long. V was shortened by 2 bases and J by 2 bases, with 10 bases between the two germline ends. The CDR3 DNA is TGTGCCAGCAGCTTACCGGGGTCCCCCTACGAGCAGTACTTC. Its translation is CASSLPGSPYEQYF.

A single count supports this clonotype. Relative to the germline gene, one junction end is altered; a read error may explain this. The chain is built from TRBV6-2 or TRBV6-3 and TRBJ2-1, with 12 bases fitting TRBD2. Germline V gives CDR1 MNHEY, CDR2 SVGEGT. The CDR3 extends over 16 amino acids. The CDR3, as DNA: TGTGCCAGAAGTTACCGTGGACTAGCGGGAAACAATGAGCAGTTCTTC. Its translation: CARSYRGLAGNNEQFF.

This chain joins TRBV12-3 or TRBV12-4 and TRBJ2-7; D perhaps matches TRBD1 (6 bases). V gave up 4 bases and J gave up 0 bases, with 16 bases separating them. There are 16 residues in the CDR3. The CDR3 here is CASSSTTGLFSYEQYF. CDR3 DNA sequence: TGTGCCAGCAGTTCAACGACAGGCCTCTTCTCCTACGAGCAGTACTTC.

This clonotype was counted many times. The chain is built from TRBV6-2 or TRBV6-3 and TRBJ2-5; 12 nucleotides agree with TRBD2. This CDR3 contains 13 residues. The ends lost 8 bases at V and 5 bases at J; junction bases unmatched: 3. The germline V gene has CDR1 MNHEY and CDR2 SVGEGT. CDR3 bases: TGTGCCAGCCGGACTAGCGGGATTGAGACCCAGTACTTC. Its translation: CASRTSGIETQYF.

The chain uses TRBV7-2 and TRBJ2-1, with D unclear. In germline, CDR1 is SGHTA, CDR2 FQGNSA. Between the trimmed V and J ends, which lost 1 base and 10 bases, there was a span of 11 bases. The CDR3 loop spans 13 amino acids. Here the CDR3 reads CASSLGIVKEQFF. CDR3 nucleotides: TGTGCCAGCAGCTTAGGGATCGTGAAGGAGCAGTTCTTC.

The chain combines TRBV2 with TRBJ2-5, with a tentative D call TRBD1 (6 bases). This CDR3 region has 12 residues. Germline values: CDR1 SNHLY, CDR2 FYNNEI. With 6 bases removed from V and 11 bases from J, the gap between germline ends came to 16 bases. For the CDR3, the DNA is TGTGCCAGCAGGAGTCACAGGGCACAGCAGTACTTC. It is translated as CASRSHRAQQYF.

For this clonotype: The junction differs from germline at one of its ends, possibly a read error. The chain combines TRBV5-6 with TRBJ2-3; 8 bases map to TRBD2. CDR3 length equals 16 residues. CDR1 and CDR2 (germline): SGHDT, YYEEEE. The CDR3 is CASSRLSGTSTGTQYF. The CDR3 DNA reads as TGTGCCAGCAGCCGGCTTAGCGGGACCAGCACAGGTACGCAGTATTTT.